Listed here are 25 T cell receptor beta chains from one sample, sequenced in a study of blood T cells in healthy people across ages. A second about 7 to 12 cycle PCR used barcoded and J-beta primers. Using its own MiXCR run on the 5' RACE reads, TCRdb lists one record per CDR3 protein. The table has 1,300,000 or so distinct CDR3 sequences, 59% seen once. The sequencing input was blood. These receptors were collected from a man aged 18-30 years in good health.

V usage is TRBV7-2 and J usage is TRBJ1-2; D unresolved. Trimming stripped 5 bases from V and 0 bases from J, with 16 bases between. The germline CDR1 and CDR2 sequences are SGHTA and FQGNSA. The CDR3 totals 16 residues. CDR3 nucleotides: TGTGCCAGCAGCCCCCAGATCGGGAATCCTAACTATGGCTACACCTTC. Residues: CASSPQIGNPNYGYTF.

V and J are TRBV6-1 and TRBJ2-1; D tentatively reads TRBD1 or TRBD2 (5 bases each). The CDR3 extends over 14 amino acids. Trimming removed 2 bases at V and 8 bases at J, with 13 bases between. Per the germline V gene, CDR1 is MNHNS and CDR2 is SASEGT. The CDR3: CASSEFRDPHEQFF. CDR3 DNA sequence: TGTGCCAGCAGTGAATTTAGGGACCCCCATGAGCAGTTCTTC.

CDR3 bases: TGCAGTGCTAGAGATGCCTCCCCTAGCGGGGGGAGCACAGATACGCAGTATTTT. This encodes CSARDASPSGGSTDTQYF. The chain links TRBV20-1 to TRBJ2-3, with 11 bases that match TRBD2. Germline CDR1 is DFQATT and CDR2 is SNEGSKA (reference sequence). The CDR3 runs to 18 residues. J gave up 0 bases and V 0 bases, and 8 bases lay outside the gene matches.

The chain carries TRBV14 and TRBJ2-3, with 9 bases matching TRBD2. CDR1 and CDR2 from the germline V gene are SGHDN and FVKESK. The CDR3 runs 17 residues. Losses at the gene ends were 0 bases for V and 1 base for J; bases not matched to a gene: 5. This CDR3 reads CASSQESSGTGTDTQYF. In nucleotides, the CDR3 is TGTGCCAGCAGCCAAGAGTCTAGCGGGACCGGCACAGATACGCAGTATTTT.

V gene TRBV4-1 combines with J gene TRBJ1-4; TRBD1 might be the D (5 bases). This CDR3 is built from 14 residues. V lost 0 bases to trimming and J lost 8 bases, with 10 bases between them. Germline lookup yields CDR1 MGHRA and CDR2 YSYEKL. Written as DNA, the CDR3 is TGCGCCAGCAGCCAAGAGGGGACGGGCGAAAAACTGTTTTTT. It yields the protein CASSQEGTGEKLFF.

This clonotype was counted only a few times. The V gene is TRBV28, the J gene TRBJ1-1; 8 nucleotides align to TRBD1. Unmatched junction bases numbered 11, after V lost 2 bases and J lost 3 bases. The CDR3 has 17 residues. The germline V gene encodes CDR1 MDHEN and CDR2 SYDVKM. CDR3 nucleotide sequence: TGTGCCAGCAGTTTAGGGGGACAGGCGAAAAAGGACACTGAAGCTTTCTTT. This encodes CASSLGGQAKKDTEAFF.

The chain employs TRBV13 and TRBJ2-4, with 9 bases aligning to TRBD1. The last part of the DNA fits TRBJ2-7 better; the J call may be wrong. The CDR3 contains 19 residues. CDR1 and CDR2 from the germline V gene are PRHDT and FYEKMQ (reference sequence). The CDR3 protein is CASSSTYYRDRAGSYEQYF. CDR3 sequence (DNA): TGTGCCAGCAGCTCAACCTATTACCGGGACAGGGCAGGATCCTACGAGCAGTACTTC.

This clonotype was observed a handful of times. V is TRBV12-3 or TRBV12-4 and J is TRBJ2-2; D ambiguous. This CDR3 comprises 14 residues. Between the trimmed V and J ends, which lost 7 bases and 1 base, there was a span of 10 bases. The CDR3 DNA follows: TGTGCCAGCACCGATGTGGTGAACACCGGGGAGCTGTTTTTT. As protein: CASTDVVNTGELFF.

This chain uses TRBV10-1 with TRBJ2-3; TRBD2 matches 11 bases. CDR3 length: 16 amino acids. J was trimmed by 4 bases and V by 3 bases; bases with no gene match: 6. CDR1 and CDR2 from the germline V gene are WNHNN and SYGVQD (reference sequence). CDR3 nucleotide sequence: TGCGCCAGCAGTGACCGACTAGCGGGATTGTCAGATACGCAGTATTTT. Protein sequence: CASSDRLAGLSDTQYF.

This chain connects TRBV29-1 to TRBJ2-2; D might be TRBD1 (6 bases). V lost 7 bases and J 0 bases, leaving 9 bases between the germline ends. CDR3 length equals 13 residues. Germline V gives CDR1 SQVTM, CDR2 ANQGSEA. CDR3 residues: CSGGQANTGELFF. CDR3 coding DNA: TGCAGCGGGGGACAAGCGAACACCGGGGAGCTGTTTTTT.

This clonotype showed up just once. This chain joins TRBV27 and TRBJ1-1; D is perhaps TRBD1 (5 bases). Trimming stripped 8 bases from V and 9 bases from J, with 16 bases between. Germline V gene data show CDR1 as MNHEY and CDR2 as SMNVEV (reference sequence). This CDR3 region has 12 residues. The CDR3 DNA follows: TGTGCCAGCCACGGGGGGACCCAGAAAGCTTTCTTT. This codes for CASHGGTQKAFF.

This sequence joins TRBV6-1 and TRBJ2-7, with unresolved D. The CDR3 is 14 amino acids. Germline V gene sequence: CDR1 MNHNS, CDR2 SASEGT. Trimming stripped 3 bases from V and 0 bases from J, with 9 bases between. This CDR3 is CASSDVDNSYEQYF. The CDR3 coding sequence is TGTGCCAGCAGTGATGTGGATAACTCCTACGAGCAGTACTTC.

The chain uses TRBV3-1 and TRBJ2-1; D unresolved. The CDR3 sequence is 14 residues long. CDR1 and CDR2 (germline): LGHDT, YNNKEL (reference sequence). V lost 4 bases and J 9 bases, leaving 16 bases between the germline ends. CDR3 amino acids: CASSPSHLLGEQFF. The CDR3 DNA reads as TGTGCCAGCAGCCCCTCCCACCTTCTTGGTGAGCAGTTCTTC.

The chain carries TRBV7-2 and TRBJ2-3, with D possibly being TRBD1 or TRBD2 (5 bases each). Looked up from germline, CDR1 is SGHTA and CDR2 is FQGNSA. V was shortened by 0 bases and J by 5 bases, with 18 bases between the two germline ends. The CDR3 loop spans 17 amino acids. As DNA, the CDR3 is TGTGCCAGCAGCTTAGCCCAATTGGGACGGAGGAGAGATACGCAGTATTTT. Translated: CASSLAQLGRRRDTQYF.

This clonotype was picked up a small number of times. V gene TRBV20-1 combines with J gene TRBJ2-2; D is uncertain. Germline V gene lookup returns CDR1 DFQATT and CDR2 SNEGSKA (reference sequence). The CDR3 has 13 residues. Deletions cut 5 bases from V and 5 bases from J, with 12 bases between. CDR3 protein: CSAATYGTGELFF. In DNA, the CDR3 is TGCAGTGCTGCTACCTATGGTACCGGGGAGCTGTTTTTT.

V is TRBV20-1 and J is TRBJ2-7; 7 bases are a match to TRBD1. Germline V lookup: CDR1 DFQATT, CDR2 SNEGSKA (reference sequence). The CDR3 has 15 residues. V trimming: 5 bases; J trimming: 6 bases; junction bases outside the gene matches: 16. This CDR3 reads CSADDRADPSGEQYF. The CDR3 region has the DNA TGCAGTGCTGATGACAGGGCTGATCCCTCGGGCGAGCAGTACTTC.

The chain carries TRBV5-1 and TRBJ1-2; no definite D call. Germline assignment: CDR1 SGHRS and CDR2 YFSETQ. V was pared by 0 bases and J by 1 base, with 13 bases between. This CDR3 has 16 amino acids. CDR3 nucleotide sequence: TGCGCCAGCAGCTTGGAGGAATTAAACAGTAACTATGGCTACACCTTC. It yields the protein CASSLEELNSNYGYTF.

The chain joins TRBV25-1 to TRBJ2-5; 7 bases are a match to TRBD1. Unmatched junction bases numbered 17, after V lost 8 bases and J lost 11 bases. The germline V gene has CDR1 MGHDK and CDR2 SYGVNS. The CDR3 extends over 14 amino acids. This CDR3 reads CASVKGQGVHEQYF. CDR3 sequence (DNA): TGTGCCAGCGTGAAGGGGCAGGGGGTACATGAGCAGTACTTC. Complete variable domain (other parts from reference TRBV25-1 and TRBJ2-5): EADIYQTPRYLVIGTGKKITLECSQTMGHDKMYWYQQDPGMELHLIHYSYGVNSTEKGDLSSESTVSRIRTEHFPLTLESARPSHTSQYLCASVKGQGVHEQYFGPGTRLLVL.

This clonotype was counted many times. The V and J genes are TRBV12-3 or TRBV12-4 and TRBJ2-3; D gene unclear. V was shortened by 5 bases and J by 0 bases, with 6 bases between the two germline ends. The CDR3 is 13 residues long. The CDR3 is CASSTPSTDTQYF. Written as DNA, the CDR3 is TGTGCCAGCAGTACCCCTAGCACAGATACGCAGTATTTT.

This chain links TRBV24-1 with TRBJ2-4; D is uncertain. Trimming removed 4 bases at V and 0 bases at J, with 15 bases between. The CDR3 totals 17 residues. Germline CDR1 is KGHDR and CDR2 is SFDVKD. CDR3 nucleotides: TGTGCCACCAGTGACCCCATCCTTTGGCTAGCCAAAAACATTCAGTACTTC. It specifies CATSDPILWLAKNIQYF.

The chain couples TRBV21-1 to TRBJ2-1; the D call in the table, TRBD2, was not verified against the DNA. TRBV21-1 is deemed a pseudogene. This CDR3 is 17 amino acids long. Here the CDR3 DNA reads TGTGCCAGCAGCTCCCCCTCCGGGAGGCCCTCCTACAATGAGCAGTTCTTC. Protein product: CASSSPSGRPSYNEQFF.

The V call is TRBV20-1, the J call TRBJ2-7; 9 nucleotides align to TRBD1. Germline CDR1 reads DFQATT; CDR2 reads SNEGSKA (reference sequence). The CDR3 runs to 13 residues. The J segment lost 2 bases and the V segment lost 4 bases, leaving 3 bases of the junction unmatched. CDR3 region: CSATGTGTYEQYF. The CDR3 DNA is TGCAGTGCTACCGGGACAGGGACCTACGAGCAGTACTTC.

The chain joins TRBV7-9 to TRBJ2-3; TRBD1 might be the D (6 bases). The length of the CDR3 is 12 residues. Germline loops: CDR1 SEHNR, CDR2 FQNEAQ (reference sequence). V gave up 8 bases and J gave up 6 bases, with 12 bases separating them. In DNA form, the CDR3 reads TGTGCCAGCGGCATAGGACAGGATACGCAGTATTTT. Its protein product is CASGIGQDTQYF.

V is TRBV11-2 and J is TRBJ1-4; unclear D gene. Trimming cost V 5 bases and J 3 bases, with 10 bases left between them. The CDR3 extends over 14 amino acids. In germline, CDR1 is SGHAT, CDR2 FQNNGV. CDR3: CASSLIGPNEKLFF. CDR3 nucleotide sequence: TGTGCCAGCAGCCTCATAGGACCTAATGAAAAACTGTTTTTT.

The CDR3 loop is CASSSTLLKQGVWNEQYF. CDR3 DNA sequence: TGCGCCAGCAGCTCCACTCTCCTTAAACAGGGAGTGTGGAACGAGCAGTACTTC. This sequence joins TRBV5-1 and TRBJ2-7, with a possible D match to TRBD1 (6 bases). There are 18 residues in the CDR3. From germline, CDR1 is SGHRS and CDR2 YFSETQ. Trimming cost V 3 bases and J 5 bases, with 27 bases left between them.